The rows below give T cell receptor beta chains drawn from one sample of a study of T-cell memory formation after mild COVID-19. TCRdb fed the 5' RACE reads into MiXCR, producing one record per CDR3 protein. The data contain roughly 410,000 distinct CDR3 sequences, 24% of them singletons. The sample was PBMCs or a T cell subset sorted from them (not recorded which). The receptor source for this set is an adult woman who had mild COVID-19 (a few samples of this study predate the infection). Cell type and time point are not known. Each CDR3 is given with its conserved first and last residue. A D gene is named only where the DNA matches it firmly. A clone size is listed for some rows: how often the clone was seen (once, few, many), or a class if it is expanded.

J gene | V gene | D gene | clone size | CDR3 protein | CDR3 DNA
TRBJ2-2 | TRBV9 | - | few | CASSVAINTGELFF | TGTGCCAGCAGCGTAGCGATCAATACCGGGGAGCTGTTTTTT
TRBJ2-5 | TRBV27 | - | - | CASTLRRGETQYF | TGTGCCAGCACTCTCCGGAGGGGGGAGACCCAGTACTTC
TRBJ1-5 | TRBV30 | - | - | CACPHYAINQPQHF | TGTGCCTGTCCACACTACGCCATCAATCAGCCCCAGCATTTT
TRBJ2-7 | TRBV21-1 | - | - | CASSNRASEQYF | TGTGCCAGCAGCAACCGAGCCTCCGAGCAGTACTTC
TRBJ2-3 | TRBV12-3/TRBV12-4 | - | few | CASSPIGGPTDTQYF | TGTGCCAGCAGCCCGATAGGGGGGCCCACAGATACGCAGTATTTT
TRBJ1-5 | TRBV24-1 | - | - | CATSDVQGSQPQHF | TGTGCCACCAGTGATGTTCAGGGGAGTCAGCCCCAGCATTTT
TRBJ2-1 | TRBV24-1 | - | few | CATSPGQIHEQFF | TGTGCCACCAGTCCAGGACAAATCCATGAGCAGTTCTTC
TRBJ2-3 | TRBV7-6 | TRBD2 | many | CASSPERDTDTQYF | TGTGCCAGCAGCCCAGAGCGGGACACAGATACGCAGTATTTT
TRBJ2-7 | TRBV29-1 | TRBD1 | - | CSYVTGLTYEQYF | TGCAGCTACGTGACAGGGCTAACCTACGAGCAGTACTTC
TRBJ2-2 | TRBV19 | - | - | CASRNTGGGTGELFF | TGTGCCAGTAGAAATACAGGAGGAGGTACCGGGGAGCTGTTTTTT
TRBJ2-1 | TRBV9 | TRBD2 | - | CASSVPSTGTSGYNEQFF | TGTGCCAGCAGCGTTCCCTCCACGGGGACTAGCGGTTACAATGAGCAGTTCTTC
TRBJ2-2 | TRBV5-1 | - | few | CASSLAELNTGELFF | TGCGCCAGCAGCTTGGCAGAGCTTAACACCGGGGAGCTGTTTTTT
TRBJ1-1 | TRBV4-1 | - | - | CASSQVGQPEAFF | TGCGCCAGCAGCCAGGTAGGACAGCCTGAAGCTTTCTTT
TRBJ2-3 | TRBV4-1 | - | few | CASSKNRVSDTQYF | TGCGCCAGCAGCAAAAACCGGGTCTCAGATACGCAGTATTTT
TRBJ2-7 | TRBV4-3 | TRBD2 | - | CASSPARGGVYEQYF | TGCGCCAGCAGCCCCGCCCGGGGGGGGGTCTACGAGCAGTACTTC
TRBJ2-5 | TRBV6-4 | - | - | CASSRDTQETQYF | TGTGCCAGCAGTCGGGACACTCAAGAGACCCAGTACTTC
TRBJ2-1 | TRBV3-1 | TRBD2 | few | CASSQAAGGSYNEQFF | TGTGCCAGCAGCCAAGCGGCGGGGGGATCGTACAATGAGCAGTTCTTC
TRBJ2-5 | TRBV6-5 | - | - | CASRVAGQSAETQYF | TGTGCCAGCAGAGTTGCTGGGCAGTCGGCGGAGACCCAGTACTTC
TRBJ1-5 | TRBV12-5 | TRBD1 | - | CASQGEGGNQPQHF | TGTGCTAGTCAGGGGGAAGGGGGTAATCAGCCCCAGCATTTT
TRBJ2-5 | TRBV2 | TRBD1 | - | CASRRQGIQETQYF | TGTGCCAGCAGAAGACAGGGGATCCAAGAGACCCAGTACTTC
TRBJ2-5 | TRBV7-9 | TRBD1 | - | CAGSGTAQETQYF | TGTGCCGGATCGGGGACAGCCCAAGAGACCCAGTACTTC
TRBJ2-1 | TRBV4-3 | - | - | CASSQDPEGLNEQFF | TGCGCCAGCAGCCAAGACCCGGAGGGCCTCAATGAGCAGTTCTTC
TRBJ1-6 | TRBV4-1 | - | - | CASSGGLEPQSPLHF | TGCGCCAGCAGCGGAGGGCTAGAGCCCCAATCACCCCTCCACTTT
TRBJ1-1 | TRBV12-3/TRBV12-4 | - | - | CASSLAPQSTEAFF | TGTGCCAGCAGTTTGGCCCCACAGAGCACTGAAGCTTTCTTT
TRBJ2-3 | TRBV25-1 | TRBD1 | - | CASSPPGTGTDTQYF | TGTGCCAGCAGTCCGCCTGGGACAGGCACAGATACGCAGTATTTT
TRBJ2-2 | TRBV30 | TRBD1 | - | CAGGQGVAGELFF | TGTGCCGGGGGACAGGGGGTGGCCGGGGAGCTGTTTTTT
TRBJ2-5 | TRBV18 | - | - | CASSPTGNQETQYF | TGTGCCAGCTCACCAACCGGGAACCAAGAGACCCAGTACTTC
TRBJ1-2 | TRBV7-9 | - | - | CASSLGGPYSNYGYTF | TGTGCCAGCAGCTTGGGGGGACCATACTCAAACTATGGCTACACCTTC
TRBJ2-7 | TRBV6-5 | - | many | CASSSDSYEQYF | TGTGCCAGCAGTTCCGACAGCTACGAGCAGTACTTC
TRBJ2-7 | TRBV2 | TRBD1 | - | CASSEESRQGRYEQYF | TGTGCCAGCAGTGAAGAATCAAGACAGGGGAGGTACGAGCAGTACTTC
TRBJ2-7 | TRBV4-1 | - | few | CASSQVGQTYEQYF | TGCGCCAGCAGCCAAGTCGGCCAGACCTACGAGCAGTACTTC
TRBJ2-7 | TRBV4-1 | - | - | CASSQEALARYEQYF | TGCGCCAGCAGCCAAGAGGCCCTAGCGAGGTACGAGCAGTACTTC
TRBJ2-1 | TRBV10-3 | TRBD2 | - | CAISAAPSGVGNEQFF | TGTGCCATCAGTGCAGCCCCTAGCGGGGTCGGAAATGAGCAGTTCTTC
TRBJ2-3 | TRBV12-3/TRBV12-4 | TRBD1 | - | CASSSYPGQGSSTDTQYF | TGTGCCAGCAGTTCATACCCGGGACAGGGGTCTAGCACAGATACGCAGTATTTT
TRBJ2-1 | TRBV7-2 | - | few | CASSFASARRDNEQFF | TGTGCCAGCAGCTTCGCTAGCGCAAGGCGGGATAATGAGCAGTTCTTC